These 14 T cell receptor beta chains originate from one sample sequenced in a study of blood T cell repertoires in COVID-19. Clones were read by immunoSEQ multiplex PCR, and TCRdb kept only the in-frame ones, dropping some. The sample has about 98,000 clones, about 80% seen once. Sequences were obtained from peripheral blood. The receptors were sampled from a human donor in a cohort sampled during active COVID-19.

The chain recombines TRBV13 with TRBJ1-6, with TRBD1 matching 8 bases. After removal of 4 bases from V and 2 bases from J, the junction contained 4 bases not matched to a gene. This CDR3 contains 16 residues. Germline CDR1 and CDR2: PRHDT and FYEKMQ (reference sequence). CDR3 in amino acids: CASSSRQGTYNSPLHF. Written as DNA, the CDR3 is TGTGCCAGCAGCTCCCGACAGGGGACCTATAATTCACCCCTCCACTTT.

This rearrangement joins TRBV10-3 to TRBJ2-5, with 12 positions matching TRBD2. This CDR3 has 15 amino acids. The germline V gene encodes CDR1 ENHRY and CDR2 SYGVKD. V trimming: 10 bases; J trimming: 2 bases; junction bases outside the gene matches: 8. The CDR3 protein is CATHTSGGTQETQYF. The DNA of the CDR3 is TGTGCCACCCACACTAGCGGGGGGACTCAAGAGACCCAGTACTTC.

This chain joins TRBV5-1 and TRBJ2-3; 8 nucleotides agree with TRBD1. Trimming removed 0 bases from V and 8 bases from J; junction bases left unmatched: 5. The CDR3 is 14 amino acids. Germline V gene data show CDR1 as SGHRS and CDR2 as YFSETQ. The CDR3 region is CASSLARGQGTQYF. CDR3 in DNA: TGCGCCAGCAGCTTGGCCAGGGGGCAGGGTACGCAGTATTTT.

This sequence joins TRBV7-9 and TRBJ2-3; the D is unclear. CDR1 SEHNR and CDR2 FQNEAQ come from the germline V gene (reference sequence). CDR3 size: 15 residues. Trimming removed 2 bases at V and 2 bases at J, with 11 bases between. The DNA of the CDR3 is TGTGCCAGCAGCTTATTTGGCGGTTCCACAGATACGCAGTATTTT. Amino acids: CASSLFGGSTDTQYF.

The chain uses TRBV19 and TRBJ2-2; 9 nucleotides match TRBD2. The V and J ends lost 3 bases and 2 bases, in that order; junction bases with no gene match: 7. The CDR3 runs to 17 residues. The germline V gene encodes CDR1 LNHDA and CDR2 SQIVND (reference sequence). The chain's CDR3 is CASSMRLAGANTGELFF. The CDR3 bases are TGTGCCAGTAGTATGAGGTTAGCGGGGGCCAACACCGGGGAGCTGTTTTTT.

This clone was seen just once. The chain uses TRBV3-1 (or the pseudogene TRBV3-2) and TRBJ2-7; perhaps TRBD2 as D (6 bases). Per the germline V gene, CDR1 is LGHDT and CDR2 is YNNKEL (reference sequence). The germline V and J ends were trimmed by 0 bases and 1 base, with 16 bases remaining between them. The CDR3 sequence is 17 residues long. This CDR3 is CASSQDRRGGWSYEQYF. The CDR3, as DNA: TGTGCCAGCAGCCAAGACCGTCGAGGAGGGTGGTCCTACGAGCAGTACTTC.

This chain uses TRBV30 with TRBJ2-7; D may be TRBD2 (5 bases). The V gene lost 2 bases and the J gene lost 0 bases, with 11 bases spanning the gap. The CDR3 sequence is 14 residues long. Germline V lookup: CDR1 GTSNPN, CDR2 SVGIG (reference sequence). DNA for the CDR3: TGTGCCTGGAGTCGGCGGGCCTACTCCTACGAGCAGTACTTC. Translating it yields CAWSRRAYSYEQYF.

This clone was recorded only once. The chain uses TRBV14 and TRBJ1-2; TRBD1 aligns across 7 bases. The V gene's germline CDR1 is SGHDN and CDR2 FVKESK. This CDR3 comprises 14 residues. With 1 base clipped from V and 6 bases from J, the junction kept 5 bases outside the gene matches. The DNA for the CDR3 is TGTGCCAGCAGCCAAGTTGACAGGGTCAATGGCTACACCTTC. This translates into CASSQVDRVNGYTF.

The genes are TRBV19 and TRBJ2-1; 10 bases agree with TRBD2. CDR1 and CDR2 from the germline V gene are LNHDA and SQIVND (reference sequence). The V and J ends lost 7 bases and 4 bases, in that order; junction bases with no gene match: 4. This CDR3 spans 14 amino acids. The CDR3 region has the DNA TGTGCCAGTACCACTAGCGGGGAGTACAATGAGCAGTTCTTC. This translates into CASTTSGEYNEQFF.

This clone was seen only once. The chain is built from TRBV2 and TRBJ1-5; tentative D call: TRBD1 (5 bases). The CDR3 has 15 amino acids. Germline V lookup: CDR1 SNHLY, CDR2 FYNNEI. V dropped 5 bases and J dropped 3 bases, with 14 bases sitting between them. The CDR3 region is CASSPWRGSNQPQHF. CDR3 DNA sequence: TGTGCCAGCAGTCCTTGGCGGGGGTCCAATCAGCCCCAGCATTTT.

The chain recombines TRBV11-2 with TRBJ2-5, with 15 bases matching TRBD2. The CDR3 consists of 18 residues. Trimming at V came to 1 base and at J to 5 bases, leaving 8 bases not matched to a gene. The germline gives CDR1 SGHAT, CDR2 FQNNGV. The CDR3, as DNA: TGTGCCAGCAGCTTAGTAGGGACTAGCGGGGGGCCATCCGAGACCCAGTACTTC. It encodes CASSLVGTSGGPSETQYF.

V usage is TRBV18 and J usage is TRBJ1-1; D remains unclear. From germline, CDR1 is KGHSH and CDR2 LQKENI. V lost 1 base to trimming and J lost 5 bases, with 11 bases between them. This CDR3 is built from 14 residues. The CDR3 bases are TGTGCCAGCTCACCACTCGGGAAGGGAACTGAAGCTTTCTTT. Protein product: CASSPLGKGTEAFF. Full variable domain (missing parts from reference TRBV18 and TRBJ1-1): NAGVMQNPRHLVRRRGQEARLRCSPMKGHSHVYWYRQLPEEGLKFMVYLQKENIIDESGMPKERFSAEFPKEGPSILRIQQVVRGDSAAYFCASSPLGKGTEAFFGQGTRLTVV.

The rearrangement joins TRBV5-4 to TRBJ2-5; possibly TRBD2 for D (6 bases). Per the germline V gene, CDR1 is SGHNT and CDR2 is YYREEE (reference sequence). V lost 1 base and J 4 bases, leaving 14 bases between the germline ends. CDR3 length: 15 amino acids. CDR3 residues: CASSLRWGAGETQYF. CDR3 bases: TGTGCCAGCAGCTTGCGATGGGGAGCGGGAGAGACCCAGTACTTC.

The count of this clone is one. V is TRBV11-2 and J is TRBJ2-2, with 10 nucleotides matching TRBD1. After removal of 5 bases from V and 4 bases from J, the junction contained 10 bases not matched to a gene. This CDR3 is built from 17 residues. Germline V gene sequence: CDR1 SGHAT, CDR2 FQNNGV. The CDR3 sequence is CASSPTGGIWGTGELFF. The CDR3 coding sequence is TGTGCCAGCAGCCCGACAGGGGGCATATGGGGCACCGGGGAGCTGTTTTTT.